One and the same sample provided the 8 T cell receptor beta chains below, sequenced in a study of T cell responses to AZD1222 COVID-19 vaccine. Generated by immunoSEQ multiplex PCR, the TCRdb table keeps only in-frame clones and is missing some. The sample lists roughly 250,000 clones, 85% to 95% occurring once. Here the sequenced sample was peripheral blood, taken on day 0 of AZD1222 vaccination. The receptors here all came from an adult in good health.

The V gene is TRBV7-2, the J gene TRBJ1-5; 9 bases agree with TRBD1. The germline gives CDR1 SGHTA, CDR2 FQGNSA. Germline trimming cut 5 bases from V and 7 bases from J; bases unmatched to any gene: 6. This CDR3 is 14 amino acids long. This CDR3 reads CASSPGQGRQPQHF. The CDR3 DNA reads TGTGCCAGCAGCCCCGGACAGGGGCGGCAGCCCCAGCATTTT.

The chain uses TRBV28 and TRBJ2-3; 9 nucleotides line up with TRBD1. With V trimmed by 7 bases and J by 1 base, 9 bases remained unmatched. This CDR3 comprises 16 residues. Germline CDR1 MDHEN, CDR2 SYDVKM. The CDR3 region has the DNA TGTGCCAGCACCCCCGTCCGGACAGGGGGCACAGATACGCAGTATTTT. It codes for CASTPVRTGGTDTQYF.

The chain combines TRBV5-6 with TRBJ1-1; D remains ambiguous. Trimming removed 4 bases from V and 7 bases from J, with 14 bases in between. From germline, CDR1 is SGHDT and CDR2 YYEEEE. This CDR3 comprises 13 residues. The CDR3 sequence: CASSPAGGREAFF. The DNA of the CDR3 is TGTGCCAGCAGCCCGGCGGGCGGCCGTGAAGCTTTCTTT.

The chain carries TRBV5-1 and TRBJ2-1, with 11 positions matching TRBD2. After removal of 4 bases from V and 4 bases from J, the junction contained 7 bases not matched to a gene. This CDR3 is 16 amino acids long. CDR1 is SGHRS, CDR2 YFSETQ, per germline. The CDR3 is CASSVLAGVGYNEQFF. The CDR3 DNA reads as TGCGCCAGCAGCGTACTAGCGGGAGTAGGGTACAATGAGCAGTTCTTC. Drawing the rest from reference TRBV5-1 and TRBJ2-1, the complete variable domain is KAGVTQTPRYLIKTRGQQVTLSCSPISGHRSVSWYQQTPGQGLQFLFEYFSETQRNKGNFPGRFSGRQFSNSRSEMNVSTLELGDSALYLCASSVLAGVGYNEQFFGPGTRLTVL.

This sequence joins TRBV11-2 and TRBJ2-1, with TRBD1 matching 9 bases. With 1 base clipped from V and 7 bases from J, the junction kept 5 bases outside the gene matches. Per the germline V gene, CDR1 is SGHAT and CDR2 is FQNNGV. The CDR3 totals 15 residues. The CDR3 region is CASSLGDRDVNEQFF. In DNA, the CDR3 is TGTGCCAGCAGCTTAGGGGACAGGGATGTAAATGAGCAGTTCTTC.

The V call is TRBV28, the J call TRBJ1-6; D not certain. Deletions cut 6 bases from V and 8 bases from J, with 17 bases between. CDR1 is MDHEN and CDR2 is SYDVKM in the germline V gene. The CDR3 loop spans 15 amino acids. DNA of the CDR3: TGTGCCAGCAGCCCCCCCGGCCGAATTGATTCACCCCTCCACTTT. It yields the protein CASSPPGRIDSPLHF. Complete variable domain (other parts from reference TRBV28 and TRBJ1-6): DVKVTQSSRYLVKRTGEKVFLECVQDMDHENMFWYRQDPGLGLRLIYFSYDVKMKEKGDIPEGYSVSREKKERFSLILESASTNQTSMYLCASSPPGRIDSPLHFGNGTRLTVT.

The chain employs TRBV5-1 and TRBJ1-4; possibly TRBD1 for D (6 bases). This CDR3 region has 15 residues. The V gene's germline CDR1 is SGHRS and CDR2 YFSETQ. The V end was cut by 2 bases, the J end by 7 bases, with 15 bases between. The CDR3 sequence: CASSFSGQQIEKLFF. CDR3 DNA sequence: TGCGCCAGCAGCTTTTCAGGACAGCAAATTGAAAAACTGTTTTTT. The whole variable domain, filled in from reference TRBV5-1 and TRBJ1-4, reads KAGVTQTPRYLIKTRGQQVTLSCSPISGHRSVSWYQQTPGQGLQFLFEYFSETQRNKGNFPGRFSGRQFSNSRSEMNVSTLELGDSALYLCASSFSGQQIEKLFFGSGTQLSVL.

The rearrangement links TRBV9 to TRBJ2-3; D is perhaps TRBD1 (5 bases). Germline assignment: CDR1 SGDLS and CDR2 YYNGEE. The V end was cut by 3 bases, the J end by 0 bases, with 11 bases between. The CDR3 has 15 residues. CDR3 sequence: CASSATGTSTDTQYF. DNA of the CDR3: TGTGCCAGCAGCGCAACAGGCACTAGCACAGATACGCAGTATTTT.